This T cell receptor beta chain was observed in a study of beta chain features in type 1 diabetes. Study at large: There was similarity between patients and healthy donors in age, gender and cell yields.

In germline, CDR1 is SGDLS, CDR2 YYNGEE. V lost 0 bases, J lost 3 bases, and 12 bases lay in between. The CDR3 extends over 16 amino acids. Expressed TCRB transcripts got sequenced, as all isolated RNA was reverse transcribed. Produced via immunoSEQ multiplex PCR; TCRdb's table is partial and in-frame only. There are a few hundred thousand clones in the sample; 14% occur only once, and approximately 0.018% lies in the top ten. General study points: Across all four CD4+ subsets, people with type 1 diabetes showed modestly shorter TCRB CDR3s.

This clone has just a few counts. The antigen remains undetermined. Sequencing was done on a sample of naive CD4+ T cells from blood. The source of this sequence is a young man with type 1 diabetes. The gene calls are TRBV9 and TRBJ2-2, with D possibly being TRBD1 (5 bases). CDR3 nucleotide sequence: TGTGCCAGCAGCGTAGAAGGGGCGCCGGACACCGGGGAGCTGTTTTTT. The encoded protein is CASSVEGAPDTGELFF.